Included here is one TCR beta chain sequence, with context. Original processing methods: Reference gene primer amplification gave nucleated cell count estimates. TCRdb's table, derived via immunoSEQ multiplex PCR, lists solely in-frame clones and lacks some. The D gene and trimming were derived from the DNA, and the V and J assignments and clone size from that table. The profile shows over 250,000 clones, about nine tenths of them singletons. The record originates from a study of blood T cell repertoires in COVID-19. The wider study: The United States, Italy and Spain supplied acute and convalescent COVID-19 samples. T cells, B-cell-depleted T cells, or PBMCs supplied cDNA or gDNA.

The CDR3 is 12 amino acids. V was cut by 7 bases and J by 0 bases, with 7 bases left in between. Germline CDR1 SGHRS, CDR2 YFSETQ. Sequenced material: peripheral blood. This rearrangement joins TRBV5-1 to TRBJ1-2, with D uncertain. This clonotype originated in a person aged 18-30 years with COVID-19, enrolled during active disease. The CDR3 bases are TGCGCCAGCGGAGAGGCTAACTATGGCTACACCTTC. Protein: CASGEANYGYTF. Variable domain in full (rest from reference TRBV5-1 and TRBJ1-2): KAGVTQTPRYLIKTRGQQVTLSCSPISGHRSVSWYQQTPGQGLQFLFEYFSETQRNKGNFPGRFSGRQFSNSRSEMNVSTLELGDSALYLCASGEANYGYTFGSGTRLTVV.